Sequencing of this T cell receptor beta chain was carried out in a study of blood T cell repertoires in COVID-19. The CDR3 consists of 13 residues. V was clipped by 5 bases and J by 9 bases, with 14 bases between them. Germline CDR1 and CDR2: WNHNN and SYGVQD (reference sequence). Measured with immunoSEQ multiplex PCR; TCRdb has only the in-frame clones, and not every one. The table records approximately 390,000 clones, more than 70% of them present only once. Seattle patients were enrolled during active infection and followed longitudinally. The chain joins TRBV10-1 to TRBJ2-4; possibly TRBD2 for D (6 bases). The source is a woman aged 60-70 years with COVID-19, enrolled during active disease. Sequenced: peripheral blood. The CDR3 region has the DNA TGCGCCAGCAGTCGAGGCGGGGAAGGCATTCAGTACTTC. It codes for CASSRGGEGIQYF.